The present T cell receptor beta chain was sequenced within a study of early T cells in non-severe SARS-CoV-2 infection. Study as a whole: Investigators sequenced bulk RNA drawn from unsorted whole blood, and chains remained unpaired. Study observations and caveats: Sequences matched to VDJdb favored anti-spike CD8 responses, while private and CD4 specificities were missed.

The CDR3 runs to 14 residues. Germline CDR1 reads SQVTM; CDR2 reads ANQGSEA. The trim removed 3 bases at V and 4 bases at J, leaving 3 bases unmatched. Unique molecular identifiers tagged individual cDNA molecules. TCRdb reprocessed the 5' RACE reads with MiXCR, giving one entry per CDR3 protein. Among tens of thousands of distinct CDR3 sequences listed, about an eighth were seen once. To note about this clonotype: Its antigen remains unidentified.

This receptor was taken from an adult who was a healthcare worker with PCR-confirmed SARS-CoV-2 infection or an uninfected control (not recorded which). The chain carries TRBV29-1 and TRBJ2-1, with 10 nucleotides matching TRBD2. The sequencing input was whole blood. The CDR3 loop reads CSVDLAGVYNEQFF. The DNA of the CDR3 is TGCAGCGTTGACCTAGCGGGGGTTTACAATGAGCAGTTCTTC.